The 20 T cell receptor beta chains below were found in one sample sequenced in a study of shared clonotypes between healthy human individuals. The protocol was immunoSEQ multiplex PCR, while the TCRdb copy is restricted to in-frame clones and leaves out a portion. The data show a few million clones, about 93% seen once. CD8 cells classed as naive were CD45RO-negative and positively selected for CCR7, excluding terminally differentiated effector memory CD45RA+ cells. The specimen sequenced was naive CD8+ T cells from PBMCs. The receptors come from a man younger than 35 in good health. Some clones in this sample may be carry-over from other donors' samples.

To note about this clone: The same CDR3 arises from other DNA sequences in this sample as well. The chain uses TRBV7-9 and TRBJ2-7; 7 bases are shared with TRBD1. V shed 5 bases, J shed 1 base, and the junction held 5 bases outside the gene matches. The CDR3 consists of 14 residues. Per the germline V gene, CDR1 is SEHNR and CDR2 is FQNEAQ (reference sequence). The CDR3 coding sequence is TGTGCCAGCAGCACCCGACAGGGATCCTACGAGCAGTACTTC. It specifies CASSTRQGSYEQYF.

The CDR3 spells CASSLPVSGSYEQYF. CDR3 DNA: TGTGCCAGCAGCTTGCCCGTTAGCGGCTCCTACGAGCAGTACTTC. This chain connects TRBV5-5 to TRBJ2-7; possibly TRBD2 for D (6 bases). CDR3 length: 15 amino acids. From germline, CDR1 is SGHKS and CDR2 YYEKEE (reference sequence). Trimming shortened V by 1 base and J by 0 bases, and 11 bases separated the two germline ends.

V and J are TRBV19 and TRBJ1-2; D possibly corresponds to TRBD1 (6 bases). This CDR3 region has 18 residues. Trimming cost V 7 bases and J 0 bases, with 24 bases left between them. The V gene's germline CDR1 is LNHDA and CDR2 SQIVND (reference sequence). The CDR3: CASTPLVGRGEANYGYTF. CDR3 bases: TGTGCCAGTACCCCATTGGTCGGCAGGGGCGAAGCTAACTATGGCTACACCTTC. The whole variable domain, remainder taken from reference TRBV19 and TRBJ1-2, is DGGITQSPKYLFRKEGQNVTLSCEQNLNHDAMYWYRQDPGQGLRLIYYSQIVNDFQKGDIAEGYSVSREKKESFPLTVTSAQKNPTAFYLCASTPLVGRGEANYGYTFGSGTRLTVV.

This clone has only a few counts. The chain recombines TRBV9 with TRBJ1-1; D remains ambiguous. The ends were cut back, 4 bases at V and 3 bases at J, with 22 bases in the middle. The CDR3 is 17 residues long. CDR1 is SGDLS and CDR2 is YYNGEE in the germline V gene. The CDR3 loop reads CASSKRSAADPHTEAFF. The CDR3 DNA reads TGTGCCAGCAGCAAGAGGTCGGCAGCTGATCCGCACACTGAAGCTTTCTTT.

This clone came up once. The J gene is TRBJ2-7, the V gene TRBV27; 8 bases match TRBD1. The CDR3 runs to 15 residues. Germline-derived CDR1 and CDR2 are MNHEY and SMNVEV (reference sequence). The J segment lost 3 bases and the V segment lost 2 bases, leaving 6 bases of the junction unmatched. In DNA, the CDR3 is TGTGCCAGCAGTTTAATCTTGGGACAGGACTACGAGCAGTACTTC. Translation gives CASSLILGQDYEQYF.

The chain employs TRBV10-3 and TRBJ2-3, with D tentatively TRBD1 (5 bases). CDR3 length: 15 residues. The V end was cut by 0 bases, the J end by 4 bases, with 11 bases between. Per germline, CDR1 ENHRY and CDR2 SYGVKD. CDR3 amino acids: CAISESSGLPDTQYF. The CDR3 DNA is TGTGCCATCAGTGAGTCATCAGGGCTCCCAGATACGCAGTATTTT.

The V and J genes are TRBV9 and TRBJ2-5; D may be TRBD2 (5 bases). This CDR3 has 16 residues. The ends were cut back, 0 bases at V and 1 base at J, with 13 bases in the middle. Looked up from germline, CDR1 is SGDLS and CDR2 is YYNGEE. In nucleotides, the CDR3 is TGTGCCAGCAGCGTAGGGGGAGAGAACATCCAAGAGACCCAGTACTTC. Protein sequence: CASSVGGENIQETQYF.

This clone was detected a few times. The genes are TRBV7-8 and TRBJ1-5, with TRBD1 matching over 10 bases. The CDR3 sequence is 17 residues long. Germline values: CDR1 SGHVS, CDR2 FQNEAQ. V shed 2 bases, J shed 7 bases, and the junction held 11 bases outside the gene matches. Here the CDR3 reads CASSLFLGQGRGQPQHF. The CDR3 region has the DNA TGTGCCAGCAGCTTATTCCTGGGACAGGGGCGGGGGCAGCCCCAGCATTTT.

The chain joins TRBV27 to TRBJ2-5; 8 bases match TRBD2. The length of the CDR3 is 14 residues. The germline gives CDR1 MNHEY, CDR2 SMNVEV (reference sequence). The junction had 9 bases not matched to a gene; V was cut back by 7 bases and J by 5 bases. CDR3 DNA sequence: TGTGCCAGCATCGCAGCGGGAGAGGGTGAGACCCAGTACTTC. As protein: CASIAAGEGETQYF.

The chain combines TRBV28 with TRBJ1-2; D may be TRBD1 (5 bases). V was cut by 4 bases and J by 7 bases, with 13 bases left in between. The CDR3 consists of 13 residues. Germline loops: CDR1 MDHEN, CDR2 SYDVKM. This CDR3 reads CASSSPGRGGYTF. The CDR3, as DNA: TGTGCCAGCAGTTCCCCGGGAAGGGGTGGCTACACCTTC.

This clone was detected once. V is TRBV15 and J is TRBJ2-3, with TRBD2 matching over 7 bases. The V and J ends lost 6 bases and 4 bases, in that order; junction bases with no gene match: 10. The CDR3 runs to 15 residues. In germline, CDR1 is LNHNV, CDR2 YYDKDF (reference sequence). The CDR3 DNA reads as TGTGCCACCAGGGCCGATTGGGGGGGGTCAGATACGCAGTATTTT. It codes for CATRADWGGSDTQYF.

The chain is built from TRBV7-6 and TRBJ2-7; TRBD1 aligns across 10 bases. Germline V gives CDR1 SGHVS, CDR2 FNYEAQ. V lost 4 bases to trimming and J lost 4 bases; unmatched junction nucleotides: 4. The CDR3 runs 14 residues. The CDR3 region is CASSSGTGEYEQYF. CDR3 DNA sequence: TGTGCCAGCAGCTCGGGGACAGGGGAATACGAGCAGTACTTC.

This chain connects TRBV19 to TRBJ1-5, with D perhaps TRBD1 (6 bases). The V end lost 11 bases, the J end lost 4 bases, and 21 bases lay between the germline ends. The germline gives CDR1 LNHDA, CDR2 SQIVND (reference sequence). The CDR3 runs 15 residues. CDR3 protein: CAGGQTEKLNQPQHF. CDR3 in DNA: TGTGCCGGAGGACAGACCGAGAAGCTAAATCAGCCCCAGCATTTT. Full variable domain (outside the CDR3, taken from reference TRBV19 and TRBJ1-5): DGGITQSPKYLFRKEGQNVTLSCEQNLNHDAMYWYRQDPGQGLRLIYYSQIVNDFQKGDIAEGYSVSREKKESFPLTVTSAQKNPTAFYLCAGGQTEKLNQPQHFGDGTRLSIL.

The chain couples TRBV5-6 to TRBJ2-5, with 8 bases that match TRBD1. The J call may be faulty, since TRBJ2-7 better matches the DNA end. The germline gives CDR1 SGHDT, CDR2 YYEEEE. CDR3 size: 16 residues. The CDR3 here is CASSRLVGGQAYEQYF. CDR3 nucleotide sequence: TGTGCCAGCAGCCGCTTGGTTGGGGGACAGGCCTACGAGCAGTACTTC.

Of note for this clone: This same CDR3 is encoded by further DNA sequences in the sample. Here the CDR3 DNA reads TGTGCCAGCAGCTGGGGGACTAGCGGATCATACAATGAGCAGTTCTTC. The encoded protein is CASSWGTSGSYNEQFF. The gene calls are TRBV5-6 and TRBJ2-1; 11 positions agree with TRBD2. CDR1 SGHDT and CDR2 YYEEEE come from the germline V gene. V trimming: 3 bases; J trimming: 4 bases; junction bases outside the gene matches: 6. The CDR3 contains 16 residues. The full variable domain, in which reference TRBV5-6 and TRBJ2-1 provide the parts outside the CDR3, is DAGVTQSPTHLIKTRGQQVTLRCSPKSGHDTVSWYQQALGQGPQFIFQYYEEEERQRGNFPDRFSGHQFPNYSSELNVNALLLGDSALYLCASSWGTSGSYNEQFFGPGTRLTVL.

This chain joins TRBV19 and TRBJ2-7; 8 bases are a match to TRBD2. V lost 5 bases and J lost 5; bases outside the gene matches: 11. Looked up from germline, CDR1 is LNHDA and CDR2 is SQIVND (reference sequence). CDR3 length equals 15 residues. This CDR3 is CASSLVAGTFDEQYF. Written as DNA, the CDR3 is TGTGCCAGTAGTTTGGTAGCGGGGACCTTCGACGAGCAGTACTTC. The whole variable domain, filled in from reference TRBV19 and TRBJ2-7, reads DGGITQSPKYLFRKEGQNVTLSCEQNLNHDAMYWYRQDPGQGLRLIYYSQIVNDFQKGDIAEGYSVSREKKESFPLTVTSAQKNPTAFYLCASSLVAGTFDEQYFGPGTRLTVT.

J is TRBJ1-4 and V is TRBV5-5; tentatively, D is TRBD1 (6 bases). This CDR3 has 16 amino acids. The V gene's germline CDR1 is SGHKS and CDR2 YYEKEE (reference sequence). V was trimmed by 0 bases and J by 7 bases, leaving 16 bases between them. The CDR3, as DNA: TGTGCCAGCAGCTTGGTCGGGACAACAGCCGCTGAAAAACTGTTTTTT. This codes for CASSLVGTTAAEKLFF.

The J gene is TRBJ2-5, the V gene TRBV2; 8 bases fit TRBD1. The CDR3 is 15 amino acids. The trim removed 5 bases at V and 2 bases at J, leaving 7 bases unmatched. Germline assignment: CDR1 SNHLY and CDR2 FYNNEI. CDR3 sequence: CASSTGQVGQETQYF. CDR3 nucleotides: TGTGCCAGCAGTACGGGACAGGTGGGGCAAGAGACCCAGTACTTC.

The chain joins TRBV4-1 to TRBJ2-3; 8 bases match TRBD2. Germline V gives CDR1 MGHRA, CDR2 YSYEKL. Trimming removed 2 bases from V and 10 bases from J; junction bases left unmatched: 8. The length of the CDR3 is 14 residues. Here the CDR3 DNA reads TGCGCCAGCAGCCAAAAGCCCGGGGGGGCGCCGCAGTATTTT. Its protein product is CASSQKPGGAPQYF.

This rearrangement joins TRBV27 to TRBJ2-7, with 10 bases fitting TRBD2. Germline CDR1 reads MNHEY; CDR2 reads SMNVEV (reference sequence). The CDR3 spans 15 residues. The trim removed 6 bases at V and 3 bases at J, leaving 8 bases unmatched. CDR3 in amino acids: CASRPRTSGVYEQYF. For the CDR3, the DNA is TGTGCCAGCAGGCCGAGGACTAGCGGAGTCTACGAGCAGTACTTC.